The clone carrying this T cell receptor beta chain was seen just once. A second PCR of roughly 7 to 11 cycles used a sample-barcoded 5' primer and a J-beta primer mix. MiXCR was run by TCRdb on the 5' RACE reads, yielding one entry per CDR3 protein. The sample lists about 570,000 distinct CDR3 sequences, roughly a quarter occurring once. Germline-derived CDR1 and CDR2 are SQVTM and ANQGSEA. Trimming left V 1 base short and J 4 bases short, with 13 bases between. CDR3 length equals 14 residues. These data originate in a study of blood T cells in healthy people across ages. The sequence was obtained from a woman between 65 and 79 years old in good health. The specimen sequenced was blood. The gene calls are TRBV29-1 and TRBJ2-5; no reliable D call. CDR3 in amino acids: CSVEAATLLETQYF. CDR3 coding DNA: TGCAGCGTTGAAGCGGCAACCTTATTAGAGACCCAGTACTTC.